This passage covers 12 T cell receptor beta chains from one sample sequenced in a study of neoadjuvant anti-PD-1 for oral cavity cancer. Profiled with immunoSEQ multiplex PCR; TCRdb holds only in-frame clones, not every one. The sample comprises fewer than 7,000 clones, 65% to 75% of which are singletons, and less than 3.5% rests with the top ten. The sequences come from PBMCs, collected before nivolumab (anti-PD-1) treatment. The receptors were sampled from a person between 40 and 80 years old with oral cavity squamous cell carcinoma.

The chain has TRBV11-2 and TRBJ2-1, with 8 bases fitting TRBD1. The junction had 7 bases not matched to a gene; V was cut back by 5 bases and J by 1 base. Germline V lookup: CDR1 SGHAT, CDR2 FQNNGV. The CDR3 contains 16 residues. As DNA, the CDR3 is TGTGCCAGCAGCGTCAGGGGGCGAATATCCTACAATGAGCAGTTCTTC. It specifies CASSVRGRISYNEQFF.

The chain's CDR3 is CASSQGKGRPGYTF. CDR3 nucleotide sequence: TGCGCCAGCAGCCAAGGCAAGGGGAGGCCTGGCTACACCTTC. The J gene is TRBJ1-2, the V gene TRBV4-3; possible D gene TRBD1, 5 bases. This CDR3 comprises 14 residues. The ends were cut back, 1 base at V and 7 bases at J, with 13 bases in the middle. CDR1 is LGHNA and CDR2 is YSLEER in the germline V gene.

In nucleotides, the CDR3 is TGTGCCAGCAGCTTAGTTGGGATTCGCGAGACCCAGTACTTC. This encodes CASSLVGIRETQYF. The chain is built from TRBV7-8 and TRBJ2-5; D remains unclear. V was pared by 1 base and J by 5 bases, with 11 bases between. The germline gives CDR1 SGHVS, CDR2 FQNEAQ. The CDR3 has 14 amino acids.

The chain employs TRBV5-4 and TRBJ2-1, with 7 bases identical to TRBD1. The CDR3 length is 16 residues. Germline CDR1 SGHNT, CDR2 YYREEE (reference sequence). V shed 0 bases, J shed 1 base, and the junction held 4 bases outside the gene matches. The CDR3 nucleotides read TGTGCCAGCAGCTTGGGTCGACAGGGATCCTACAATGAGCAGTTCTTC. It encodes CASSLGRQGSYNEQFF.

This clone was observed a few times. V is TRBV7-8 and J is TRBJ1-2; D is perhaps TRBD1 (5 bases). Per the germline V gene, CDR1 is SGHVS and CDR2 is FQNEAQ. Trimming pared 5 bases from V and 0 bases from J, leaving 16 bases between. The CDR3 is made up of 16 amino acids. Here the CDR3 reads CASSETDSPSNYGYTF. DNA for the CDR3: TGTGCCAGCAGCGAGACAGACTCCCCTTCTAACTATGGCTACACCTTC.

The chain links TRBV4-1 to TRBJ2-5; the match to TRBD2 covers 10 bases. Germline loops: CDR1 MGHRA, CDR2 YSYEKL. The V segment lost 3 bases and the J segment 5 bases; nucleotides outside the gene matches: 9. The CDR3 contains 16 residues. CDR3 sequence: CASSQGTSAGSETQYF. The CDR3 DNA reads TGCGCCAGCAGCCAGGGGACTAGCGCAGGTTCGGAGACCCAGTACTTC.

This sequence joins TRBV19 and TRBJ1-1, with D perhaps matching TRBD1 (6 bases). The V gene's germline CDR1 is LNHDA and CDR2 SQIVND (reference sequence). Trimming removed 5 bases from V and 8 bases from J, with 18 bases in between. The CDR3 covers 14 residues. CDR3 in DNA: TGTGCCAGTAGTGTGCCTACCAGGGGATCCGAAGCTTTCTTT. Its translation: CASSVPTRGSEAFF.

The CDR3 spells CASSFYRANYGYTF. CDR3 DNA: TGTGCCAGCAGCTTCTATAGGGCTAACTATGGCTACACCTTC. The chain has TRBV5-8 and TRBJ1-2; D gene unclear. Germline CDR1 is SGHTS and CDR2 is YDEGEE. Trimming shortened V by 2 bases and J by 0 bases, and 8 bases separated the two germline ends. The CDR3 runs to 14 residues.

The CDR3 DNA reads TGCAGCGTCGGGACTAGCGGGGCCCCTCGGGAGACCCAGTACTTC. It codes for CSVGTSGAPRETQYF. The chain carries TRBV29-1 and TRBJ2-5, with 13 bases identical to TRBD2. The junction had 9 bases not matched to a gene; V was cut back by 6 bases and J by 5 bases. Germline V gives CDR1 SQVTM, CDR2 ANQGSEA. This CDR3 is 15 amino acids long.

CDR3 sequence: CASTPPASSGNTIYF. CDR3 in DNA: TGTGCCAGCACCCCCCCCGCCAGCTCTGGAAACACCATATATTTT. The chain is built from TRBV27 and TRBJ1-3; unclear D gene. V gave up 7 bases and J gave up 0 bases, with 13 bases separating them. The CDR3 consists of 15 residues. Germline V gene data show CDR1 as MNHEY and CDR2 as SMNVEV (reference sequence).

The V call is TRBV19, the J call TRBJ1-1; D gene uncertain. CDR3 length: 13 amino acids. Trimming shortened V by 3 bases and J by 4 bases, and 9 bases separated the two germline ends. CDR1 LNHDA and CDR2 SQIVND come from the germline V gene (reference sequence). CDR3 sequence reads: CASSIPVGTEAFF. In DNA, the CDR3 is TGTGCCAGTAGTATTCCGGTGGGCACTGAAGCTTTCTTT. Together with reference TRBV19 and TRBJ1-1, the CDR3 gives the full variable domain: DGGITQSPKYLFRKEGQNVTLSCEQNLNHDAMYWYRQDPGQGLRLIYYSQIVNDFQKGDIAEGYSVSREKKESFPLTVTSAQKNPTAFYLCASSIPVGTEAFFGQGTRLTVV.

The CDR3 here is CASRDRGSTGELFF. The DNA of the CDR3 is TGTGCCAGTAGGGACAGGGGGAGCACCGGGGAGCTGTTTTTT. The V call is TRBV19, the J call TRBJ2-2; TRBD1 aligns across 10 bases. CDR3 size: 14 residues. Germline CDR1 LNHDA, CDR2 SQIVND (reference sequence). Trimming at V came to 6 bases and at J to 4 bases, leaving 2 bases not matched to a gene.